The 2 T cell receptor beta chains in this list originate from one sample, sequenced in a study of blood T cell repertoires in COVID-19. The repertoire was sequenced with immunoSEQ multiplex PCR; TCRdb's copy has only in-frame clones and lacks some. In the table there are about 410,000 clones, roughly 90% of which are singletons. The sample consisted of peripheral blood. The receptor source for this set is a woman aged 40 to 50 with COVID-19, enrolled during active disease.

This rearrangement joins TRBV7-3 to TRBJ2-1, with 12 positions matching TRBD2. This CDR3 comprises 16 residues. J gave up 4 bases and V 5 bases, and 6 bases lay outside the gene matches. Looked up from germline, CDR1 is SGHTA and CDR2 is FQGTGA. CDR3: CASSLPTSGGYNEQFF. The DNA of the CDR3 is TGTGCCAGCAGCCTTCCGACTAGCGGGGGTTACAATGAGCAGTTCTTC.

The rearrangement links TRBV20-1 to TRBJ2-1, with 7 bases identical to TRBD2. CDR3 length equals 14 residues. Germline CDR1 reads DFQATT; CDR2 reads SNEGSKA (reference sequence). J was trimmed by 5 bases and V by 3 bases; bases with no gene match: 7. CDR3 region: CSASRLAADNEQFF. The CDR3 DNA sequence: TGCAGTGCTAGTCGGCTAGCGGCCGACAATGAGCAGTTCTTC.